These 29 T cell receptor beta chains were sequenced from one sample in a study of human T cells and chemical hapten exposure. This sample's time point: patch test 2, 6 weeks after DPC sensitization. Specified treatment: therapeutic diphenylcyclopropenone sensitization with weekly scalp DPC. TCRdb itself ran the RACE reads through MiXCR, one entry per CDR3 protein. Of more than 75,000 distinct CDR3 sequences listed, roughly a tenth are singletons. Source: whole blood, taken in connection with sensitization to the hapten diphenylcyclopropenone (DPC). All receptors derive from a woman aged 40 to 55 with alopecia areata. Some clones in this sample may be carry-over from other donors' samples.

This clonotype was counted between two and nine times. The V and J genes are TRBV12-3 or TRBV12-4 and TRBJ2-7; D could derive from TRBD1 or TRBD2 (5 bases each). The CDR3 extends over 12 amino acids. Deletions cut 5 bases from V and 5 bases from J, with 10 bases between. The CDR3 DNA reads TGTGCCAGCAGTGGGGGATGGGACGAGCAGTACTTC. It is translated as CASSGGWDEQYF.

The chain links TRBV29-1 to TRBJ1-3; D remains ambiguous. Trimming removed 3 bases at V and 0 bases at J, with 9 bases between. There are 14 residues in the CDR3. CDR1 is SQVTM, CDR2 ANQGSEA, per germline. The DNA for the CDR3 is TGCAGCGTTGAGAGGCTGAACTCTGGAAACACCATATATTTT. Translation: CSVERLNSGNTIYF.

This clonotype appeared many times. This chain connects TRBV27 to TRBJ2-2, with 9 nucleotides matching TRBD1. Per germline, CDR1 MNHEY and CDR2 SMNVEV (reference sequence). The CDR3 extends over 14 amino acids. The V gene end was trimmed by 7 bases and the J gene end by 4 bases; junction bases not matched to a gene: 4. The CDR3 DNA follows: TGTGCCAGCAACCACAGGGGGCGCACCGGGGAGCTGTTTTTT. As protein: CASNHRGRTGELFF.

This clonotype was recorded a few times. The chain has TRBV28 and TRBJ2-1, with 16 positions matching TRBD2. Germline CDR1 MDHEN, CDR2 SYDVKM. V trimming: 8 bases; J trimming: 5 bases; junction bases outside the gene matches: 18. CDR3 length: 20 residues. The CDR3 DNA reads TGTGCCAGCTGTATTTCGGGACTAGCGGGAGGGCCTAGTTGGAACAATGAGCAGTTCTTC. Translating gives CASCISGLAGGPSWNNEQFF.

The CDR3 loop reads CASSLLPNTEAFF. The CDR3 bases are TGTGCCAGCAGCTTACTCCCGAACACTGAAGCTTTCTTT. The chain is built from TRBV7-2 and TRBJ1-1; D uncertain. Germline CDR1 and CDR2: SGHTA and FQGNSA. The CDR3 is 13 residues long. Trimming removed 2 bases from V and 1 base from J, with 5 bases in between.

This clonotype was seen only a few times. The CDR3 loop reads CASSLGLADTDTQYF. The CDR3 DNA reads as TGCGCCAGCAGCCTAGGACTAGCGGACACAGATACGCAGTATTTT. The gene calls are TRBV4-3 and TRBJ2-3; TRBD2 agrees at 10 bases. The CDR3 loop spans 15 amino acids. The V and J ends lost 4 bases and 2 bases, in that order; junction bases with no gene match: 3. Looked up from germline, CDR1 is LGHNA and CDR2 is YSLEER.

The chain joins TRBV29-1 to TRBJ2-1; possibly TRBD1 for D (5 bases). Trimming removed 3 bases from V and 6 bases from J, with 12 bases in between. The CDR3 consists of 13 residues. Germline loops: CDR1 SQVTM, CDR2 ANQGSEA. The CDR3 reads CSVDGQGGNEQFF. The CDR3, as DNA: TGCAGCGTTGACGGTCAGGGTGGCAATGAGCAGTTCTTC.

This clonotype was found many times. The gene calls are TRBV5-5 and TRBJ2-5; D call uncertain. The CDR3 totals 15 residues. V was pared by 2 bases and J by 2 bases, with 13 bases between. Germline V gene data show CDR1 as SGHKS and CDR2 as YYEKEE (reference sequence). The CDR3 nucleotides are TGTGCCAGCAGCTTATCCGGATTCAGTCAAGAGACCCAGTACTTC. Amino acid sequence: CASSLSGFSQETQYF.

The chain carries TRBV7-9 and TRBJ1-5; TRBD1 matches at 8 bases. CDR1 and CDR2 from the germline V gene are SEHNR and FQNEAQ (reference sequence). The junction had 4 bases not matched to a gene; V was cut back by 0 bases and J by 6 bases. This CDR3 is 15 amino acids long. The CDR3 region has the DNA TGTGCCAGCAGCTTAGCCGCAGGGGGCAGTCAGCCCCAGCATTTT. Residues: CASSLAAGGSQPQHF.

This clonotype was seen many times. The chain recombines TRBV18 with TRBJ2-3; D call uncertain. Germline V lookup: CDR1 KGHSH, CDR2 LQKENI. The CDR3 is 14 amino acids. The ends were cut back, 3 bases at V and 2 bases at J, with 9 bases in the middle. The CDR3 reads CASSPRQDTDTQYF. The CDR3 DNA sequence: TGTGCCAGCTCACCCAGGCAGGACACAGATACGCAGTATTTT. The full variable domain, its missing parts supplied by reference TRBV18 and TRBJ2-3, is NAGVMQNPRHLVRRRGQEARLRCSPMKGHSHVYWYRQLPEEGLKFMVYLQKENIIDESGMPKERFSAEFPKEGPSILRIQQVVRGDSAAYFCASSPRQDTDTQYFGPGTRLTVL.

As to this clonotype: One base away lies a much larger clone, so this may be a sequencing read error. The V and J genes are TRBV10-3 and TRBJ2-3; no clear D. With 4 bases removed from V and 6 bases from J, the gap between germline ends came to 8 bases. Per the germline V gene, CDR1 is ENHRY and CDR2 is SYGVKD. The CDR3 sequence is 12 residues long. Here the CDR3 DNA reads TGTGCCATCAGTGTCACCTCCGATACGCAGTATTTT. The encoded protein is CAISVTSDTQYF.

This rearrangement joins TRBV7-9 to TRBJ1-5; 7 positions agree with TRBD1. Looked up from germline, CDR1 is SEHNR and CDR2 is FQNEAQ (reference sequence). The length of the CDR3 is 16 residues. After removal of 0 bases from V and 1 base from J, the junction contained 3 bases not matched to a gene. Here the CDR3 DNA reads TGTGCCAGCAGCTTAGCCGGGACAGTGAGCAATCAGCCCCAGCATTTT. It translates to CASSLAGTVSNQPQHF.

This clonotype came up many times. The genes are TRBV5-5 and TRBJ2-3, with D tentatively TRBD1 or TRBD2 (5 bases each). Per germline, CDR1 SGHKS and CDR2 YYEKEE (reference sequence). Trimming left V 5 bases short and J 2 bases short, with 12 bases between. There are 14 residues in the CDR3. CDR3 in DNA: TGTGCCAGCAGGCCGGGACGGTTCACAGATACGCAGTATTTT. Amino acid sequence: CASRPGRFTDTQYF.

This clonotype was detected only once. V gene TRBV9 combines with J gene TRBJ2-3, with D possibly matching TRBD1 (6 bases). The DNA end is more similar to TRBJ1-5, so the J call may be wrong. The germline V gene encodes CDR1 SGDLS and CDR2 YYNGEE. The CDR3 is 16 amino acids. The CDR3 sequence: CASSTGLAGAGDTQHF. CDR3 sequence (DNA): TGTGCCAGCAGCACAGGACTAGCGGGAGCAGGGGATACGCAGCATTTT.

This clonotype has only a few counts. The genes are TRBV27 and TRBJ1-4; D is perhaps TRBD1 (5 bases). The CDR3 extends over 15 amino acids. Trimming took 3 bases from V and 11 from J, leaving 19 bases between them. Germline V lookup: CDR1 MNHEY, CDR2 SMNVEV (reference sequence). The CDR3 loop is CASSLTVPHPEKLFF. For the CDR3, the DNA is TGTGCCAGCAGTTTGACAGTACCCCACCCTGAGAAACTGTTTTTT.

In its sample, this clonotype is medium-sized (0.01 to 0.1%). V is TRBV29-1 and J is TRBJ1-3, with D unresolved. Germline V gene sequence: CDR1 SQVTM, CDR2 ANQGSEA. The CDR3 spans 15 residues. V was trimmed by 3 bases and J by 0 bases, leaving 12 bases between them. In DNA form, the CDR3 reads TGCAGCGTTGAGGATCAGGCCCACTCTGGAAACACCATATATTTT. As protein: CSVEDQAHSGNTIYF. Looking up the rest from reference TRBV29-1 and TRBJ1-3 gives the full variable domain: SAVISQKPSRDICQRGTSLTIQCQVDSQVTMMFWYRQQPGQSLTLIATANQGSEATYESGFVIDKFPISRPNLTFSTLTVSNMSPEDSSIYLCSVEDQAHSGNTIYFGEGSWLTVV.

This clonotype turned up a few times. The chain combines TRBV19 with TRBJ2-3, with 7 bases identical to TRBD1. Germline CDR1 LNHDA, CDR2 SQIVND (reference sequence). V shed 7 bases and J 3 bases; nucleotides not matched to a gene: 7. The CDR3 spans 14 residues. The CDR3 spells CASNPGGGTDTQYF. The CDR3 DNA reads TGTGCCAGTAACCCAGGGGGTGGGACAGATACGCAGTATTTT. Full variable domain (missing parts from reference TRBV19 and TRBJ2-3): DGGITQSPKYLFRKEGQNVTLSCEQNLNHDAMYWYRQDPGQGLRLIYYSQIVNDFQKGDIAEGYSVSREKKESFPLTVTSAQKNPTAFYLCASNPGGGTDTQYFGPGTRLTVL.

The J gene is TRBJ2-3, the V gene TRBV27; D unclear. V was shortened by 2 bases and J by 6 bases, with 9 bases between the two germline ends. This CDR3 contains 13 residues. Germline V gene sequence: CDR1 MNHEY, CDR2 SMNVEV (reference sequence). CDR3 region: CASSLIMGDTQYF. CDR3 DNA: TGTGCCAGCAGTTTAATAATGGGGGATACGCAGTATTTT.

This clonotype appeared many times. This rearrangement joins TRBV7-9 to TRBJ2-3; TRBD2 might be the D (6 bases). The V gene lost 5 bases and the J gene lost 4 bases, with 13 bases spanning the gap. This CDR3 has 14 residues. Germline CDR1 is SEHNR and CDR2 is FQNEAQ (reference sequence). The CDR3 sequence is CASSPEGLADTQYF. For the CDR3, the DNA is TGTGCCAGCAGCCCGGAGGGTTTGGCAGATACGCAGTATTTT.

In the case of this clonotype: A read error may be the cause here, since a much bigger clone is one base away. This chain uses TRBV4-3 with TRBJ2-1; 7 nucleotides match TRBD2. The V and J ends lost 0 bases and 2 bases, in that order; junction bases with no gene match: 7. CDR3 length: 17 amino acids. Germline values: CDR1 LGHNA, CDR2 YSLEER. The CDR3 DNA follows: TGCGCCAGCAGCCAAGATGCCGGGGGGAAGCCCTACAATGAGCAGTTCTTC. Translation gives CASSQDAGGKPYNEQFF.

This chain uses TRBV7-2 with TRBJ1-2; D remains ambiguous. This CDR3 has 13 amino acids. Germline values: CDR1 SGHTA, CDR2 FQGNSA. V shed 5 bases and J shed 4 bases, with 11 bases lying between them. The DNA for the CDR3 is TGTGCCAGCAGCCGACTAGGCGCCTATGGCTACACCTTC. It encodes CASSRLGAYGYTF.

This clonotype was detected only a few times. The CDR3 DNA follows: TGTGCCAGCAGCTTAGAGTCCCCGGGACTAGCGGTGCGAAGCACAGATACGCAGTATTTT. As protein: CASSLESPGLAVRSTDTQYF. V is TRBV11-2 and J is TRBJ2-3, with 11 positions matching TRBD2. With 0 bases clipped from V and 0 bases from J, the junction kept 11 bases outside the gene matches. The CDR3 has 20 amino acids. Germline lookup yields CDR1 SGHAT and CDR2 FQNNGV.

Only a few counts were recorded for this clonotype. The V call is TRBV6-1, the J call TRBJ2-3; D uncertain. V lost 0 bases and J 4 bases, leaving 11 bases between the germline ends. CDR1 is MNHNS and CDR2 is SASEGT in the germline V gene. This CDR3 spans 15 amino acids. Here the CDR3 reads CASSEAHDRADTQYF. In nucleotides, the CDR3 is TGTGCCAGCAGTGAAGCTCACGATAGGGCAGATACGCAGTATTTT.

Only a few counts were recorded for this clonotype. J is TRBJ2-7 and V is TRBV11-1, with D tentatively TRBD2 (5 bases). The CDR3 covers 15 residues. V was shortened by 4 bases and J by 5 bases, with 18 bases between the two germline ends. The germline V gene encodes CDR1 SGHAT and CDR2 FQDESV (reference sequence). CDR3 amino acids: CASSSLSGRFDEQYF. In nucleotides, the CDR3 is TGTGCCAGCAGCTCCCTCTCGGGGAGATTCGACGAGCAGTACTTC.

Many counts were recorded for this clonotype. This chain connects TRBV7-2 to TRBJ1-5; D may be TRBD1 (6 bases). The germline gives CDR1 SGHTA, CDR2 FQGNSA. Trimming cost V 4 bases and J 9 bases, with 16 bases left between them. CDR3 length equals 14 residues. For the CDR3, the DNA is TGTGCCAGCAGCTCTCAGGGGCCCGGTTGGCCCCAGCATTTT. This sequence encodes CASSSQGPGWPQHF.

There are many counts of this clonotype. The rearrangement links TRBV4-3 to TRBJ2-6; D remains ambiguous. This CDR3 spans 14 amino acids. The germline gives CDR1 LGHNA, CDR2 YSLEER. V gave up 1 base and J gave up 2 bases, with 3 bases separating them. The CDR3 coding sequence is TGCGCCAGCAGCCAAGGTCCTGGGGCCAACGTCCTGACTTTC. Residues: CASSQGPGANVLTF.

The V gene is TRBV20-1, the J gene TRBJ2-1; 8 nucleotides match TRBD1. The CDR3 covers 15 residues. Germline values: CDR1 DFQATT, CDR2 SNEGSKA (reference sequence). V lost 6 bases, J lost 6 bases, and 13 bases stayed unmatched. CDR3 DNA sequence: TGCAGTGCAGAGAGACAGGGGAGACGGTTCAATGAGCAGTTCTTC. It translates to CSAERQGRRFNEQFF.

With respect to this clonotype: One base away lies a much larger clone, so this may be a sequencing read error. The CDR3 DNA is TGTGTCAGCAGCCCACGGGACATGAACACTGAAGCTTTCTTT. This translates into CVSSPRDMNTEAFF. The genes are TRBV27 and TRBJ1-1, with a weak D call TRBD1 (6 bases). This CDR3 is built from 14 residues. Germline loops: CDR1 MNHEY, CDR2 SMNVEV (reference sequence).

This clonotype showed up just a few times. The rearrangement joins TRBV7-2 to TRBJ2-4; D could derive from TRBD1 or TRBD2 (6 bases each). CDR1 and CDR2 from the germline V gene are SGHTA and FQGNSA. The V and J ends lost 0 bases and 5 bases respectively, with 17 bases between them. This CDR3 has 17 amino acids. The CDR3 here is CASSLAPGAGQENIQYF. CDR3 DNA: TGTGCCAGCAGCTTAGCTCCGGGGGCGGGGCAGGAAAACATTCAGTACTTC. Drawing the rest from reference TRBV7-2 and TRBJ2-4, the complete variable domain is GAGVSQSPSNKVTEKGKDVELRCDPISGHTALYWYRQSLGQGLEFLIYFQGNSAPDKSGLPSDRFSAERTGGSVSTLTIQRTQQEDSAVYLCASSLAPGAGQENIQYFGAGTRLSVL.